This T cell receptor beta chain was identified during a study of blood T cell repertoires in COVID-19. Across the whole study: Both acute and convalescent COVID-19 samples were obtained from the United States, Italy and Spain. PBMCs, B-cell-depleted T cells, or T cells provided the cDNA or gDNA that made up the material.

While infection was still active, Seattle patients were enrolled and then followed longitudinally. CDR1 and CDR2 from the germline V gene are KGHSH and LQKENI. This CDR3 spans 13 amino acids. V was pared by 4 bases and J by 3 bases, with 9 bases between. Original handling: Nucleated cell counts were estimated from reference gene primer amplification. Libraries were prepared by immunoSEQ multiplex PCR; TCRdb keeps only in-frame clonotypes and omits some of them. Clonal size and the V and J genes are those of that table, whereas D and trimming came from the DNA. The sample holds about 360,000 clones, approximately 86% seen once.

The chain is built from TRBV18 and TRBJ1-2; D may be TRBD1 (6 bases). This clonotype was sampled from a woman aged 60-75 years with COVID-19, enrolled during active disease. The source material was peripheral blood. This chain's CDR3 is CASSLQGDYGYTF. In DNA, the CDR3 is TGTGCCAGCTCACTACAGGGTGACTATGGCTACACCTTC.